The 25 T cell receptor beta chains listed next were all sequenced from one sample in a study of cytomegalovirus exposure and HLA in healthy donors (dated by TCRdb to the late 2010s). Libraries were built with the immunoSEQ multiplex PCR assay. For the multiplex PCR, a mixture combining 60 forward primers for TCR Vbeta segments and 13 reverse primers for TCR Jbeta segments was used. TCRdb carries this immuneACCESS record with in-frame sequences only. Its versions omit some clonotypes, under half of them owing to an unresolved V gene in the studies checked, with the rest unexplained. The sample includes 200,000 to 250,000 clones, with 60% to 80% observed a single time. Around 2% of the sample goes to the ten largest clones. Specimen: PBMCs. These receptors were taken from a man between 18 and 29 years old in good health and CMV-seronegative.

This clone has just a few counts. The chain employs TRBV11-3 and TRBJ2-3; TRBD2 aligns across 11 bases. J gave up 5 bases and V 4 bases, and 5 bases lay outside the gene matches. Per germline, CDR1 SGHNT and CDR2 YENEEA. The CDR3 has 15 residues. CDR3 coding DNA: TGTGCCAGCAGCTCTATAGCGGGGGGGCAAGATACGCAGTATTTT. Its protein product is CASSSIAGGQDTQYF.

V is TRBV2 and J is TRBJ1-1; 10 nucleotides match TRBD1. CDR1 and CDR2 (germline): SNHLY, FYNNEI. The V segment lost 10 bases and the J segment 1 base; nucleotides outside the gene matches: 18. CDR3 size: 18 residues. CDR3 nucleotides: TGTGCCACCAAGCCCCGGACAGGGGGTTCGGTATGGAACACTGAAGCTTTCTTT. This encodes CATKPRTGGSVWNTEAFF. The full variable domain, with the rest looked up from reference TRBV2 and TRBJ1-1, is EPEVTQTPSHQVTQMGQEVILRCVPISNHLYFYWYRQILGQKVEFLVSFYNNEISEKSEIFDDQFSVERPDGSNFTLKIRSTKLEDSAMYFCATKPRTGGSVWNTEAFFGQGTRLTVV.

This clone was picked up a small number of times. The V gene is TRBV7-8, the J gene TRBJ1-3, with 7 bases identical to TRBD1. The germline CDR1 and CDR2 sequences are SGHVS and FQNEAQ. The CDR3 totals 16 residues. V lost 4 bases and J lost 0; bases outside the gene matches: 6. CDR3 sequence: CASSSTGYSSGNTIYF. For the CDR3, the DNA is TGTGCCAGCAGCTCGACAGGGTATAGCTCTGGAAACACCATATATTTT.

The chain combines TRBV10-2 with TRBJ2-3; TRBD2 matches 9 bases. The CDR3 totals 14 residues. In germline, CDR1 is WSHSY, CDR2 SAAADI. Losses at the gene ends were 6 bases for V and 8 bases for J; bases not matched to a gene: 9. CDR3 amino acids: CASRGRGGVSTQYF. Here the CDR3 DNA reads TGCGCCAGCAGAGGGCGGGGGGGCGTGTCTACGCAGTATTTT.

This clone came up once. V is TRBV11-2 and J is TRBJ2-6; D remains unclear. Trimming pared 4 bases from V and 2 bases from J, leaving 9 bases between. Germline V gives CDR1 SGHAT, CDR2 FQNNGV. The length of the CDR3 is 15 residues. The CDR3 reads CASSSRLPGANVLTF. The CDR3 region has the DNA TGTGCCAGCAGCTCCCGGTTACCTGGGGCCAACGTCCTGACTTTC.

DNA of the CDR3: TGCAGCGTTGATACAGGGCGGAACACTGAAGCTTTCTTT. The encoded protein is CSVDTGRNTEAFF. The chain combines TRBV29-1 with TRBJ1-1, with a tentative D call TRBD1 (6 bases). Trimming stripped 3 bases from V and 1 base from J, with 9 bases between. CDR1 and CDR2 (germline): SQVTM, ANQGSEA. The CDR3 is made up of 13 amino acids. The full variable domain, with the rest looked up from reference TRBV29-1 and TRBJ1-1, is SAVISQKPSRDICQRGTSLTIQCQVDSQVTMMFWYRQQPGQSLTLIATANQGSEATYESGFVIDKFPISRPNLTFSTLTVSNMSPEDSSIYLCSVDTGRNTEAFFGQGTRLTVV.

The chain joins TRBV11-3 to TRBJ1-6; D might be TRBD1 (6 bases). Trimming took 1 base from V and 7 from J, leaving 14 bases between them. In germline, CDR1 is SGHNT, CDR2 YENEEA. The CDR3 runs to 16 residues. The CDR3 is CASSLGQAGINSPLHF. The CDR3 nucleotides read TGTGCCAGCAGCTTAGGACAGGCGGGTATCAATTCACCCCTCCACTTT.

The rearrangement joins TRBV19 to TRBJ1-5; D is uncertain. Per the germline V gene, CDR1 is LNHDA and CDR2 is SQIVND (reference sequence). Between the trimmed V and J ends, which lost 5 bases and 2 bases, there was a span of 10 bases. CDR3 length equals 14 residues. The CDR3 sequence is CASSPPEGNQPQHF. The CDR3 DNA sequence: TGTGCCAGTAGTCCCCCAGAGGGCAATCAGCCCCAGCATTTT.

This clone was seen once. The chain links TRBV30 to TRBJ2-7, with 8 bases aligning to TRBD1. Trimming took 5 bases from V and 2 from J; bases not matched to a gene: 2. Germline lookup yields CDR1 GTSNPN and CDR2 SVGIG (reference sequence). The CDR3 spans 12 residues. The DNA for the CDR3 is TGTGCCTGGGGGACAGGTCCCTACGAGCAGTACTTC. Residues: CAWGTGPYEQYF.

J is TRBJ2-7 and V is TRBV7-8; 9 nucleotides agree with TRBD2. Germline CDR1 and CDR2: SGHVS and FQNEAQ. The CDR3 has 15 residues. The ends lost 1 base at V and 3 bases at J; junction bases unmatched: 4. The CDR3 here is CASSLGGSGSYEQYF. For the CDR3, the DNA is TGTGCCAGCAGCTTAGGTGGTAGCGGGAGCTACGAGCAGTACTTC.

The DNA of the CDR3 is TGTGCCAGCAGTGAAAGGTCCGGGGGAGACGAGCAGTACTTC. This sequence encodes CASSERSGGDEQYF. This rearrangement joins TRBV6-1 to TRBJ2-7, with D perhaps matching TRBD2 (6 bases). With 2 bases removed from V and 5 bases from J, the gap between germline ends came to 13 bases. CDR1 MNHNS and CDR2 SASEGT come from the germline V gene. The CDR3 covers 14 residues.

The chain joins TRBV19 to TRBJ1-5; the D gene is possibly TRBD1 (5 bases). This CDR3 comprises 14 residues. Trimming removed 0 bases at V and 5 bases at J, with 8 bases between. The germline CDR1 and CDR2 sequences are LNHDA and SQIVND (reference sequence). The CDR3 protein is CASSIEGGDQPQHF. CDR3 sequence (DNA): TGTGCCAGTAGTATAGAGGGGGGGGATCAGCCCCAGCATTTT.

The rearrangement links TRBV6-6 to TRBJ1-1; D is possibly TRBD1 (5 bases). Trimming left V 5 bases short and J 1 base short, with 11 bases between. CDR3 length equals 14 residues. CDR1 and CDR2 (germline): MNHNY, SVGAGI (reference sequence). CDR3 nucleotides: TGTGCCAGCAGTACCCCCGACAGGAACACTGAAGCTTTCTTT. Encoded protein: CASSTPDRNTEAFF.

The V gene is TRBV30, the J gene TRBJ1-1, with 7 bases matching TRBD1. The CDR3 has 16 residues. The V gene's germline CDR1 is GTSNPN and CDR2 SVGIG (reference sequence). The trim removed 3 bases at V and 0 bases at J, leaving 10 bases unmatched. CDR3 DNA: TGTGCCTGGAGCCCCGATCGACAGGGAATGAACACTGAAGCTTTCTTT. This sequence encodes CAWSPDRQGMNTEAFF. Drawing the rest from reference TRBV30 and TRBJ1-1, the complete variable domain is SQTIHQWPATLVQPVGSPLSLECTVEGTSNPNLYWYRQAAGRGLQLLFYSVGIGQISSEVPQNLSASRPQDRQFILSSKKLLLSDSGFYLCAWSPDRQGMNTEAFFGQGTRLTVV.

The rearrangement links TRBV7-8 to TRBJ2-7; 8 bases align to TRBD2. The CDR3 is made up of 14 amino acids. The J segment lost 6 bases and the V segment lost 5 bases, leaving 9 bases of the junction unmatched. CDR1 is SGHVS, CDR2 FQNEAQ, per germline. The CDR3 sequence: CASSLRVTSVEQYF. The CDR3 DNA reads TGTGCCAGCAGCCTAAGGGTGACTAGCGTCGAGCAGTACTTC.

The gene calls are TRBV7-3 and TRBJ2-3; 12 bases match TRBD2. Trimming took 4 bases from V and 1 from J; bases not matched to a gene: 3. This CDR3 region has 16 residues. Per the germline V gene, CDR1 is SGHTA and CDR2 is FQGTGA. The CDR3 region has the DNA TGTGCCAGCAGCTCCTCTAGCGGGGGGGGCACAGATACGCAGTATTTT. Its translation: CASSSSSGGGTDTQYF.

The chain recombines TRBV28 with TRBJ2-7; TRBD1 matches at 7 bases. The CDR3 contains 14 residues. V lost 2 bases to trimming and J lost 2 bases; unmatched junction nucleotides: 3. Germline-derived CDR1 and CDR2 are MDHEN and SYDVKM. CDR3 loop: CASSLRGRAYEQYF. CDR3 nucleotides: TGTGCCAGCAGTTTAAGGGGGCGAGCCTACGAGCAGTACTTC. The complete variable domain, with remaining parts taken from reference TRBV28 and TRBJ2-7, reads DVKVTQSSRYLVKRTGEKVFLECVQDMDHENMFWYRQDPGLGLRLIYFSYDVKMKEKGDIPEGYSVSREKKERFSLILESASTNQTSMYLCASSLRGRAYEQYFGPGTRLTVT.

Comment on this clone: A junction end diverges from the germline sequence, so it may reflect a read error. The chain joins TRBV19 to TRBJ2-3, with TRBD2 matching over 8 bases. Germline V gene sequence: CDR1 LNHDA, CDR2 SQIVND (reference sequence). The CDR3 runs 13 residues. CDR3 in DNA: TGTGCCAGTAGAATAGCGGGAAGGGATACGCAGTATTTT. Translation gives CASRIAGRDTQYF. Looking up the rest from reference TRBV19 and TRBJ2-3 gives the full variable domain: DGGITQSPKYLFRKEGQNVTLSCEQNLNHDAMYWYRQDPGQGLRLIYYSQIVNDFQKGDIAEGYSVSREKKESFPLTVTSAQKNPTAFYLCASRIAGRDTQYFGPGTRLTVL.

This sequence joins TRBV7-6 and TRBJ2-5; no clear D. The CDR3 is made up of 13 amino acids. The V end lost 1 base, the J end lost 5 bases, and 8 bases lay between the germline ends. CDR1 is SGHVS, CDR2 FNYEAQ, per germline. This CDR3 is CASSLGEAETQYF. Here the CDR3 DNA reads TGTGCCAGCAGCTTAGGAGAAGCGGAGACCCAGTACTTC.

Only a few counts were recorded for this clone. The chain recombines TRBV6-4 with TRBJ2-2; 7 nucleotides line up with TRBD1. The CDR3 loop spans 16 amino acids. The trim removed 3 bases at V and 4 bases at J, leaving 8 bases unmatched. CDR1 and CDR2 (germline): MRHNA, SNTAGT. The CDR3 sequence: CASSDSGTDFTGELFF. The CDR3 DNA is TGTGCCAGCAGTGATTCCGGGACAGATTTCACCGGGGAGCTGTTTTTT.

V is TRBV9 and J is TRBJ2-3; the match to TRBD1 covers 7 bases. Germline CDR1 is SGDLS and CDR2 is YYNGEE. This CDR3 has 13 amino acids. After removal of 0 bases from V and 11 bases from J, the junction contained 6 bases not matched to a gene. The CDR3 here is CASSVGVQGWQYF. DNA of the CDR3: TGTGCCAGCAGCGTAGGGGTACAGGGGTGGCAGTATTTT.

The chain is built from TRBV18 and TRBJ2-5; 16 bases map to TRBD2. The DNA end is a closer match to TRBJ2-7, so the J assignment may be wrong. CDR1 is KGHSH, CDR2 LQKENI, per germline. The CDR3 spans 17 residues. The CDR3 DNA sequence: TGTGCCAGCTCACCACCGGGGACTAGCGGGGGGGCAGACGAGCAGTACTTC. Protein product: CASSPPGTSGGADEQYF.

CDR3 bases: TGTGCCAGCAGCCGGCGTGAGCGGGAGGGCCGGGAGTTCTTC. Its protein product is CASSRREREGREFF. The chain uses TRBV7-9 and TRBJ2-1; 10 nucleotides agree with TRBD2. The CDR3 is made up of 14 amino acids. With V trimmed by 5 bases and J by 14 bases, 12 bases remained unmatched. Germline V gene data show CDR1 as SEHNR and CDR2 as FQNEAQ (reference sequence).

V usage is TRBV18 and J usage is TRBJ1-1, with TRBD1 matching 7 bases. J gave up 1 base and V 3 bases, and 8 bases lay outside the gene matches. The CDR3 sequence is 16 residues long. CDR1 and CDR2 from the germline V gene are KGHSH and LQKENI. CDR3 nucleotide sequence: TGTGCCAGCTCACCGAAGGAACAGGGGCAGAACACTGAAGCTTTCTTT. This codes for CASSPKEQGQNTEAFF.

This clone was recorded a few times. The chain couples TRBV5-4 to TRBJ1-1, with TRBD1 matching over 8 bases. The V and J ends lost 4 bases and 1 base, in that order; junction bases with no gene match: 9. CDR3 length: 16 residues. Germline lookup yields CDR1 SGHNT and CDR2 YYREEE (reference sequence). CDR3 sequence reads: CASSRNQGAPNTEAFF. CDR3 bases: TGTGCCAGCAGCCGAAACCAGGGGGCCCCGAACACTGAAGCTTTCTTT.